What follows are 16 T cell receptor beta chains derived from one specimen sequenced in a study of blood T cell repertoires in COVID-19. Profiled with immunoSEQ multiplex PCR; TCRdb holds only in-frame clones, not every one. There are about 140,000 clones in the sample; under 90% occur only once, and 3.5% lies in the top ten. The sequencing input was peripheral blood. These receptors were obtained from a man in his 70s who had recovered from COVID-19.

This clone was observed once. V is TRBV5-1 and J is TRBJ1-1; D possibly corresponds to TRBD1 (5 bases). The CDR3 runs to 14 residues. V was clipped by 5 bases and J by 11 bases, with 22 bases between them. The germline V gene has CDR1 SGHRS and CDR2 YFSETQ. CDR3 residues: CASSAGAGDLMAFF. DNA of the CDR3: TGCGCCAGCAGTGCTGGGGCAGGCGACCTGATGGCTTTCTTT.

The V gene is TRBV14, the J gene TRBJ2-7, with 10 bases fitting TRBD1. Germline V gene sequence: CDR1 SGHDN, CDR2 FVKESK. With V trimmed by 4 bases and J by 3 bases, 9 bases remained unmatched. The CDR3 has 16 amino acids. The CDR3 region is CASSPHGGQGFYEQYF. Written as DNA, the CDR3 is TGTGCCAGCAGCCCCCATGGGGGACAGGGGTTCTACGAGCAGTACTTC.

V gene TRBV18 combines with J gene TRBJ2-1; TRBD2 matches at 13 bases. CDR1 and CDR2 (germline): KGHSH, LQKENI. This CDR3 is built from 15 residues. The junction had 6 bases not matched to a gene; V was cut back by 6 bases and J by 7 bases. The CDR3 reads CASSPPGLAGNEQFF. CDR3 DNA: TGTGCCAGCTCCCCCCCGGGACTAGCGGGAAATGAGCAGTTCTTC.

This clone was seen only once. This rearrangement joins TRBV7-9 to TRBJ1-5, with TRBD1 identical over 9 bases. This CDR3 spans 14 amino acids. The V gene end was trimmed by 5 bases and the J gene end by 7 bases; junction bases not matched to a gene: 6. Germline V gene lookup returns CDR1 SEHNR and CDR2 FQNEAQ (reference sequence). The CDR3 loop reads CASSAGTGPQPQHF. The CDR3 nucleotides read TGTGCCAGCAGCGCCGGGACAGGGCCCCAGCCCCAGCATTTT.

CDR3 in amino acids: CASSPLTGEGQPQHF. CDR3 sequence (DNA): TGTGCCAGCAGCCCTTTGACAGGGGAGGGCCAGCCCCAGCATTTT. The rearrangement links TRBV7-8 to TRBJ1-5; 8 nucleotides align to TRBD1. Unmatched junction bases numbered 10, after V lost 5 bases and J lost 7 bases. Germline V gene sequence: CDR1 SGHVS, CDR2 FQNEAQ. This CDR3 comprises 15 residues.

The count of this clone is one. This chain uses TRBV3-1 (or the pseudogene TRBV3-2) with TRBJ2-5; 11 bases agree with TRBD2. This CDR3 is built from 14 residues. Germline assignment: CDR1 LGHDT and CDR2 YNNKEL (reference sequence). Trimming at V came to 6 bases and at J to 10 bases, leaving 10 bases not matched to a gene. CDR3 residues: CASSHGLAGGYQYF. The CDR3 nucleotides read TGTGCCAGCAGTCACGGGCTAGCGGGGGGTTACCAGTACTTC.

J is TRBJ1-6 and V is TRBV2, with D uncertain. CDR3 length equals 15 residues. Germline V gene sequence: CDR1 SNHLY, CDR2 FYNNEI. The germline V and J ends were trimmed by 4 bases and 6 bases, with 13 bases remaining between them. The CDR3 DNA follows: TGTGCCAGCAGTGCTCGAGGTGGTGGTAATTCACCCCTCCACTTT. Translated: CASSARGGGNSPLHF.

This clone was seen once. This chain connects TRBV5-1 to TRBJ2-5; 9 bases agree with TRBD2. Germline trimming cut 6 bases from V and 0 bases from J; bases unmatched to any gene: 24. Germline CDR1 SGHRS, CDR2 YFSETQ. CDR3 length: 21 residues. The CDR3 DNA follows: TGCGCCAGCACCACTTCCAACTCACCGATAGCGGGAGCGAAGTACCAAGAGACCCAGTACTTC. Translating it yields CASTTSNSPIAGAKYQETQYF.

This clone was seen more than once but under ten times. The gene calls are TRBV19 and TRBJ1-1; a weak D match, TRBD1 (6 bases). The CDR3 spans 16 residues. V dropped 9 bases and J dropped 2 bases, with 22 bases sitting between them. The germline V gene encodes CDR1 LNHDA and CDR2 SQIVND (reference sequence). The CDR3 bases are TGTGCCAGCAAGATTGGGGGCCAGGGGAGAAACACTGAAGCTTTCTTT. Amino acids: CASKIGGQGRNTEAFF.

The chain recombines TRBV5-4 with TRBJ2-7; 8 bases line up with TRBD2. The CDR3 consists of 16 residues. Germline V gives CDR1 SGHNT, CDR2 YYREEE (reference sequence). The V gene end was trimmed by 2 bases and the J gene end by 3 bases; junction bases not matched to a gene: 10. CDR3 DNA sequence: TGTGCCAGCAGCTTAGGGACTAGAGGAAAATTCTACGAGCAGTACTTC. Translated: CASSLGTRGKFYEQYF. The variable domain in full, with the rest retrieved from reference TRBV5-4 and TRBJ2-7, is ETGVTQSPTHLIKTRGQQVTLRCSSQSGHNTVSWYQQALGQGPQFIFQYYREEENGRGNFPPRFSGLQFPNYSSELNVNALELDDSALYLCASSLGTRGKFYEQYFGPGTRLTVT.

V gene TRBV2 combines with J gene TRBJ2-1; D perhaps matches TRBD2 (5 bases). CDR1 is SNHLY and CDR2 is FYNNEI in the germline V gene. The CDR3 has 16 amino acids. V gave up 6 bases and J gave up 5 bases, with 20 bases separating them. This CDR3 is CASRVGLALSNNEQFF. The CDR3, as DNA: TGTGCCAGCAGGGTCGGACTGGCCCTCTCAAACAATGAGCAGTTCTTC.

V and J are TRBV5-5 and TRBJ2-2; a weak D match, TRBD1 (5 bases). CDR1 and CDR2 from the germline V gene are SGHKS and YYEKEE (reference sequence). This CDR3 is 15 amino acids long. V lost 3 bases to trimming and J lost 7 bases, with 16 bases between them. The DNA for the CDR3 is TGTGCCAGCAGCTACAGGTTTGATCGTAACGGGGAGCTGTTTTTT. Protein product: CASSYRFDRNGELFF.

This chain uses TRBV5-1 with TRBJ1-1; D might be TRBD1 (5 bases). The CDR3 has 13 amino acids. Per the germline V gene, CDR1 is SGHRS and CDR2 is YFSETQ. Trimming took off 5 bases at V and 7 bases at J, with 15 bases between the two ends. The chain's CDR3 is CASRGQGAGEAFF. In nucleotides, the CDR3 is TGCGCCAGCAGAGGGCAGGGAGCGGGTGAAGCTTTCTTT.

This rearrangement joins TRBV19 to TRBJ2-7; TRBD2 agrees at 10 bases. V was pared by 4 bases and J by 6 bases, with 9 bases of the junction left unmatched. The CDR3 totals 15 residues. Germline V gene data show CDR1 as LNHDA and CDR2 as SQIVND (reference sequence). CDR3 in amino acids: CASSNGLAGVSEQYF. Written as DNA, the CDR3 is TGTGCCAGTAGTAATGGTCTAGCGGGAGTGTCCGAGCAGTACTTC.

This clone appeared many times. The V and J genes are TRBV7-9 and TRBJ1-1; TRBD1 matches at 11 bases. With V trimmed by 4 bases and J by 7 bases, 2 bases remained unmatched. CDR1 SEHNR and CDR2 FQNEAQ come from the germline V gene (reference sequence). The CDR3 loop spans 13 amino acids. The CDR3 nucleotides are TGTGCCAGCAGCTGGACAGGGGGCAATGAAGCTTTCTTT. Residues: CASSWTGGNEAFF.

CDR3 sequence reads: CASSAFLTGGEAFF. CDR3 DNA sequence: TGTGCCAGCAGTGCCTTCCTGACGGGTGGTGAAGCTTTCTTT. The V and J genes are TRBV6-2 or TRBV6-3 and TRBJ1-1; D unresolved. V gave up 5 bases and J gave up 7 bases, with 17 bases separating them. The CDR3 sequence is 14 residues long. In germline, CDR1 is MNHEY, CDR2 SVGEGT.